One sample yielded the 7 T cell receptor beta chains listed below, sequenced in a study of OX40 agonist ivuxolimab in advanced cancers. Repertoires were generated with immunoSEQ multiplex PCR, while TCRdb's copy carries only in-frame clones and drops some. The data contain approximately 69,000 clones, approximately 86% of them singletons. The starting material was CD4+ or CD8+ T cells sorted from blood, obtained in a trial of the OX40 agonist ivuxolimab. The receptors here all came from an adult with an advanced solid tumor such as melanoma, head and neck, liver or kidney cancer.

The chain carries TRBV27 and TRBJ2-5; 9 bases align to TRBD1. The DNA matches TRBJ2-7 better at its end, which makes the J call doubtful. The CDR3 covers 14 residues. Germline lookup yields CDR1 MNHEY and CDR2 SMNVEV (reference sequence). The CDR3 DNA follows: TGTGCCAGAGGACAGGGGTTCCTCTCCTACGAGCAGTACTTC. Its protein is CARGQGFLSYEQYF.

This chain joins TRBV19 and TRBJ1-6, with D hard to call. The germline V and J ends were trimmed by 1 base and 8 bases, with 12 bases remaining between them. This CDR3 contains 15 residues. In germline, CDR1 is LNHDA, CDR2 SQIVND (reference sequence). The CDR3 sequence is CASSIGSSAYSPLHF. Here the CDR3 DNA reads TGTGCCAGTAGTATAGGTTCCAGCGCTTATTCACCCCTCCACTTT.

J is TRBJ2-3 and V is TRBV7-2; D call uncertain. V lost 3 bases and J lost 4, with 17 bases in between. This CDR3 contains 16 residues. Germline V gene sequence: CDR1 SGHTA, CDR2 FQGNSA. The CDR3 loop reads CASSFGAQVSADTQYF. In DNA form, the CDR3 reads TGTGCCAGCAGCTTCGGCGCCCAGGTGTCTGCAGATACGCAGTATTTT.

As concerns this clone: One junction end disagrees with the germline gene, perhaps due to a read error. This chain uses TRBV7-7 with TRBJ2-2; no firm D call. The CDR3 has 14 amino acids. In germline, CDR1 is SSHAT, CDR2 FNYEAQ (reference sequence). Here the CDR3 DNA reads TGTGCTAGCAGCTTAAGTCCTCGCGGCGGGGAGCTGTTTTTT. As protein: CASSLSPRGGELFF.

This clone has more than one count but fewer than ten. V is TRBV13 and J is TRBJ2-3; D possibly corresponds to TRBD2 (6 bases). The CDR3 covers 13 residues. With 5 bases removed from V and 2 bases from J, the gap between germline ends came to 8 bases. Germline CDR1 is PRHDT and CDR2 is FYEKMQ (reference sequence). The CDR3 sequence: CASSGTPTDTQYF. CDR3 nucleotides: TGTGCCAGCAGCGGGACTCCCACAGATACGCAGTATTTT.

This clone showed up just once. V gene TRBV14 combines with J gene TRBJ1-3, with 7 bases aligning to TRBD1. The germline gives CDR1 SGHDN, CDR2 FVKESK. The CDR3 consists of 17 residues. With 3 bases clipped from V and 0 bases from J, the junction kept 8 bases outside the gene matches. The CDR3, as DNA: TGTGCCAGCAGCCAGTCGGGCAGGGGGACCTCTGGAAACACCATATATTTT. Translated: CASSQSGRGTSGNTIYF.

The V call is TRBV7-2, the J call TRBJ2-4, with D unclear. This CDR3 is built from 14 residues. Trimming removed 1 base from V and 6 bases from J, with 10 bases in between. Germline CDR1 and CDR2: SGHTA and FQGNSA. CDR3 DNA: TGTGCCAGCAGCTTAGAAGAAAGTATAAACATTCAGTACTTC. As protein: CASSLEESINIQYF. Combining the CDR3 with reference TRBV7-2 and TRBJ2-4 gives the whole variable domain GAGVSQSPSNKVTEKGKDVELRCDPISGHTALYWYRQSLGQGLEFLIYFQGNSAPDKSGLPSDRFSAERTGGSVSTLTIQRTQQEDSAVYLCASSLEESINIQYFGAGTRLSVL.